Each of the 5 T cell receptor beta chains below was sequenced from the same sample in a study of blood T cell repertoires in COVID-19. Sequenced by immunoSEQ multiplex PCR; TCRdb stores in-frame clones only, minus some. The sample records more than 90,000 clones, over 70% being singletons. What was sequenced was peripheral blood. These receptors originate from a woman in her sixties or seventies with acute or convalescent COVID-19.

The CDR3 reads CASSQDPAGANTGELFF. As DNA, the CDR3 is TGTGCCAGCAGCCAAGACCCAGCGGGAGCGAACACCGGGGAGCTGTTTTTT. The chain couples TRBV3-1 (or the pseudogene TRBV3-2) to TRBJ2-2, with 8 bases fitting TRBD2. With 0 bases clipped from V and 0 bases from J, the junction kept 3 bases outside the gene matches. Germline V gives CDR1 LGHDT, CDR2 YNNKEL (reference sequence). The CDR3 contains 17 residues.

This clone was observed once. The chain has TRBV14 and TRBJ2-5; possibly TRBD1 for D (6 bases). This CDR3 has 14 residues. Germline V gene lookup returns CDR1 SGHDN and CDR2 FVKESK. The V and J ends lost 0 bases and 5 bases respectively, with 10 bases between them. CDR3: CASSQDQGTETQYF. In DNA, the CDR3 is TGTGCCAGCAGCCAAGATCAGGGGACGGAGACCCAGTACTTC.

The CDR3 loop is CASSEGSGGTDTQYF. In DNA form, the CDR3 reads TGTGCCAGCAGTGAGGGTAGCGGGGGCACAGATACGCAGTATTTT. This chain links TRBV2 with TRBJ2-3; 8 nucleotides agree with TRBD2. This CDR3 contains 15 residues. V was clipped by 3 bases and J by 1 base; unmatched bases: 3. Germline assignment: CDR1 SNHLY and CDR2 FYNNEI.

The chain is built from TRBV3-1 (or the pseudogene TRBV3-2) and TRBJ2-3, with 13 bases matching TRBD2. This CDR3 region has 15 residues. Germline-derived CDR1 and CDR2 are LGHDT and YNNKEL (reference sequence). The ends lost 4 bases at V and 8 bases at J; junction bases unmatched: 6. This CDR3 is CASSPGTSGKGTQYF. CDR3 DNA sequence: TGTGCCAGCAGCCCCGGGACTAGCGGGAAGGGTACGCAGTATTTT.

The rearrangement uses TRBV9 and TRBJ2-7, with 10 bases matching TRBD2. CDR1 SGDLS and CDR2 YYNGEE come from the germline V gene. CDR3 length: 15 residues. Trimming took 4 bases from V and 2 from J; bases not matched to a gene: 6. CDR3 nucleotides: TGTGCCAGCAGCCCCAGCGGGAGGGGGACCTACGAGCAGTACTTC. It specifies CASSPSGRGTYEQYF.